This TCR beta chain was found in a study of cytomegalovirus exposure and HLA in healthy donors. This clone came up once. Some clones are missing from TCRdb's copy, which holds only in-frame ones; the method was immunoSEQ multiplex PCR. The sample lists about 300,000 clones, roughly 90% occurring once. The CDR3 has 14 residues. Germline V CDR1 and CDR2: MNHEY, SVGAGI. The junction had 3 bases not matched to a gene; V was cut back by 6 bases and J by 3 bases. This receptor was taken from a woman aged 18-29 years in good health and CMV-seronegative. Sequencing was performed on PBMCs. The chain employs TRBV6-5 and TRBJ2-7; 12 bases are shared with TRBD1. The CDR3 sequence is CASRRDRGLYEQYF. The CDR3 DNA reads TGTGCCAGCAGGCGGGACAGGGGGCTCTACGAGCAGTACTTC.